A selection of T cell receptor beta chains follows, all from one sample in a study of chemoradiotherapy in HPV16-positive cancers. Here immunoSEQ multiplex PCR was the method, and the copy in TCRdb shows in-frame clones only, minus some. This sample has some 30,000 clones, with 86% found just once. The sample here was blood, taken from a patient who underwent chemoradiotherapy. These receptor sequences come from a human donor with HPV-associated anogenital cancer. Both conserved end residues are part of each CDR3. The D gene is left open where the match is weak. Expanded clones get a size class; other rows say once, few or many, or leave the size out.

D,J,V,size,DNA,CDR3
NA,TRBJ1-4,TRBV27,NA,TGTGCCAGCAGTTTATCAGTTGCAACTAATGAAAAACTGTTTTTT,CASSLSVATNEKLFF
TRBD1,TRBJ1-6,TRBV28,NA,TGTGCCAGCAGTTTTCAGGGGGCAAATTCACCCCTCCACTTT,CASSFQGANSPLHF
NA,TRBJ2-5,TRBV18,NA,TGTGCCAGCTCACCACCGTCGACGGCTCAAGAGACCCAGTACTTC,CASSPPSTAQETQYF
NA,TRBJ1-2,TRBV29-1,NA,TGCAGCGTTGATCGGGCGGGAACGGCCTATGGCTACACCTTC,CSVDRAGTAYGYTF
TRBD1,TRBJ1-2,TRBV7-2,NA,TGTGCCAGCAGCTTAGATTGGGGACAGGGGCAGACCTATGGCTACACCTTC,CASSLDWGQGQTYGYTF
NA,TRBJ1-1,TRBV5-4,NA,TGTGCCAGCAGCTTGTCCGGACACTCCATGAACACTGAAGCTTTCTTT,CASSLSGHSMNTEAFF
NA,TRBJ1-6,TRBV10-3,NA,TGTGCCATCAGTGCCCTGCTACATTCACCCCTCCACTTT,CAISALLHSPLHF
NA,TRBJ1-2,TRBV5-1,NA,TGCGCCAGCAGCGGGGGAGAGGGCGTTAATTTCTATGGCTACACCTTC,CASSGGEGVNFYGYTF
NA,TRBJ2-2,TRBV5-1,NA,TGCGCCAGCAGCTTGGCTCCAGGGGTGACCACCGGGGAGCTGTTTTTT,CASSLAPGVTTGELFF
NA,TRBJ2-3,TRBV7-2,NA,TGTGCCAGCAGCCGTCAGGGGGACTCTAGCACAGATACGCAGTATTTT,CASSRQGDSSTDTQYF
NA,TRBJ2-5,TRBV10-3,NA,TGTGCCATCAGTGAAGGGCAGCTTTCTCTCTCCGAGACCCAGTACTTC,CAISEGQLSLSETQYF
NA,TRBJ1-6,TRBV18,NA,TGTGCCAGCTCACCGCAGGCGGGAGGGGGGGATTCACCCCTCCACTTT,CASSPQAGGGDSPLHF
NA,TRBJ1-4,TRBV27,NA,TGTGCCAGCAGTTTATGGTCGGGAGACAGAGTTGAAAAACTGTTTTTT,CASSLWSGDRVEKLFF
NA,TRBJ2-1,TRBV7-9,NA,TGTGCCAGCAGCTTAGATGTCAAGGGGTCAGGTAATGAGCAGTTCTTC,CASSLDVKGSGNEQFF
NA,TRBJ1-1,TRBV7-9,NA,TGTGCCAGCAGCTTCGGGGGGGCTACTGAAGCTTTCTTT,CASSFGGATEAFF
TRBD1,TRBJ1-6,TRBV2,NA,TGTGCCAGCAGCGAAGGACGGACAGGGAGCTCCTATAATTCACCCCTCCACTTT,CASSEGRTGSSYNSPLHF
TRBD1,TRBJ2-3,TRBV7-9,NA,TGTGCCAGCAATCCCGCGGACAGGGAAGGGACAGATACGCAGTATTTT,CASNPADREGTDTQYF
TRBD1,TRBJ2-7,TRBV5-6,few,TGTGCCAGCAGCTTGGTGCGGACAGGGGCCTACGAGCAGTACTTC,CASSLVRTGAYEQYF
TRBD1,TRBJ2-3,TRBV11-2,few,TGTGCCAGCAGACCTAACCTCGGGACAGGGAGCTATACGCAGTATTTT,CASRPNLGTGSYTQYF
NA,TRBJ2-7,TRBV11-2,NA,TGTGCCAGCAGCTTTCAGACCTACGAGCAGTACTTC,CASSFQTYEQYF
TRBD1,TRBJ2-7,TRBV4-2,NA,TGTGCCAGCAGCCACCAGGGGGCAAATTCCTACGAGCAGTACTTC,CASSHQGANSYEQYF
NA,TRBJ1-2,TRBV6-6,NA,TGTGCCAGCAGTTACGGAGGGGGAAGCTATGGCTACACCTTC,CASSYGGGSYGYTF
NA,TRBJ2-3,TRBV5-1,NA,TGCGCCAGCAGCTTGGCAACCGGAGAGGATACGCAGTATTTT,CASSLATGEDTQYF
TRBD2,TRBJ2-3,TRBV11-3,NA,TGTGCCAGCAGCCCCGGCGGGGGGGCAATAGATACGCAGTATTTT,CASSPGGGAIDTQYF
TRBD1,TRBJ2-7,TRBV5-6,NA,TGTGCCAGCAGCTTATCCGGGACAGCAATCCACGAGCAGTACTTC,CASSLSGTAIHEQYF
NA,TRBJ2-3,TRBV9,NA,TGTGCCAGCAGCCGCATCATTGACTCCCGACAGGTCAACGGGGGGCAGAGCACAGATACGCAGTATTTT,CASSRIIDSRQVNGGQSTDTQYF
NA,TRBJ1-1,TRBV7-9,few,TGTGCCAGCAGCCCCCAGGTTGGAGCTTTCTTT,CASSPQVGAFF
NA,TRBJ1-3,TRBV19,NA,TGTGCCAGTAGGCTTCGTCTCAGAAGCTCTGGAAACACCATATATTTT,CASRLRLRSSGNTIYF
NA,TRBJ1-1,TRBV6-6,NA,TGTGCCAGCAGTTACCGGGACGGCAGTGAAGCTTTCTTT,CASSYRDGSEAFF
NA,TRBJ1-6,TRBV11-2,few,TGTGCCAGCAGCTGGAAGGCGGCGTCACCCCTCCACTTT,CASSWKAASPLHF
NA,TRBJ1-1,TRBV19,NA,TGTGCCAGTAGTATGGGGTATGATGAAGCTTTCTTT,CASSMGYDEAFF
NA,TRBJ1-3,TRBV11-2,NA,TGTGCCAGCAGCTTAAGGGGTTTCTCTGGAAACACCATATATTTT,CASSLRGFSGNTIYF
NA,TRBJ1-5,TRBV6-1,NA,TGTGCCAGCAGTGAACCGGGGGGCAGCAATCAGCCCCAGCATTTT,CASSEPGGSNQPQHF
NA,TRBJ1-2,TRBV28,NA,TGTGCCAGCAGTTTAAATGGGGGGTTAGGTGGCTACACCTTC,CASSLNGGLGGYTF
NA,TRBJ1-1,TRBV18,NA,TGTGCCAGCTCACCGCCACAGGGAGGGGGAACTGAAGCTTTCTTT,CASSPPQGGGTEAFF
NA,TRBJ2-3,TRBV7-2,NA,TGTGCCAGCAGCTTAGCAGTCAGACCGTTAAGGGTAGATAGGGGCACAGATACGCAGTATTTT,CASSLAVRPLRVDRGTDTQYF
TRBD1,TRBJ2-7,TRBV12-5,NA,TGTGCTAGTGCCCAGGGGTATCAGGGGGCGGGAGAGCAGTACTTC,CASAQGYQGAGEQYF
TRBD1,TRBJ1-1,TRBV5-1,NA,TGCGCCAGCAGCTTGACAGGGGGCACCACTGAAGCTTTCTTT,CASSLTGGTTEAFF
NA,TRBJ2-7,TRBV19,NA,TGTGCCAGTAGTATAGAGTTGGCGGATCTTGACTACGAGCAGTACTTC,CASSIELADLDYEQYF
NA,TRBJ1-1,TRBV11-2,NA,TGTGCCAGCAGCTTTGAGGTGGCTGAAGCTTTCTTT,CASSFEVAEAFF
NA,TRBJ1-4,TRBV2,few,TGTGCCAGCAGCCAAGGGGCAACTAATGAAAAACTGTTTTTT,CASSQGATNEKLFF
TRBD2,TRBJ2-3,TRBV6-4,few,TGTGCCAGCAGTGCACTAGCGGGGTCTGCAGATACGCAGTATTTT,CASSALAGSADTQYF
NA,TRBJ1-1,TRBV11-2,NA,TGTGCCAGCAGCTTCTCCCAGGGGAGCACTGAAGCTTTCTTT,CASSFSQGSTEAFF
NA,TRBJ1-2,TRBV5-8,NA,TGTGCCAGCAGCTGGCGGAGAGGACCAGGGGATGGCTACACCTTC,CASSWRRGPGDGYTF
TRBD1,TRBJ2-7,TRBV19,NA,TGTGCCAGTAGTATAAGGGGACAGCTCTACGAGCAGTACTTC,CASSIRGQLYEQYF
NA,TRBJ1-5,TRBV11-2,NA,TGTGCCAGCAGCCAGGACCACAATCAGCCCCAGCATTTT,CASSQDHNQPQHF
TRBD1,TRBJ1-2,TRBV28,NA,TGTGCCAGCAGGGCGGGACAGGCGCAAGATGGCTACACCTTC,CASRAGQAQDGYTF
NA,TRBJ1-2,TRBV28,NA,TGTGCCACCTTTCGGGTAGGCGGCTACACCTTC,CATFRVGGYTF
TRBD2,TRBJ2-2,TRBV6-5,once,TGTGCCAGCAGTTCCACTAGCGGGGGTTATGCCGGGGAGCTGTTTTTT,CASSSTSGGYAGELFF
TRBD1,TRBJ2-7,TRBV27,once,TGTGCCAGCAAATGGACAGGGGATTCCTACGAGCAGTACTTC,CASKWTGDSYEQYF
NA,TRBJ1-5,TRBV6-1,once,TGTGCCAGCAGTGAACCGGGGTCAGGCAATCAGCCCCAGCATTTT,CASSEPGSGNQPQHF
NA,TRBJ1-3,TRBV18,NA,TGTGCCAGCTCACCCGGACACACGGGGGGAGACACCATATATTTT,CASSPGHTGGDTIYF
NA,TRBJ1-5,TRBV6-1,NA,TGTGCCAGCAGTGCAGGGGGCAATCAGCCCCAGCATTTT,CASSAGGNQPQHF
NA,TRBJ1-1,TRBV19,few,TGTGCCTGCCGCGCAGGGATCACTGAAGCTTTCTTT,CACRAGITEAFF
NA,TRBJ2-7,TRBV5-6,NA,TGTGCCAGCAGCTTGGGGCAGGGGAGGTACGAGCAGTACTTC,CASSLGQGRYEQYF